Shown below are 19 T cell receptor beta chains from a single sample sequenced in a study of T cell changes during pregnancy in multiple sclerosis. Repertoires were generated with immunoSEQ multiplex PCR, while TCRdb's copy carries only in-frame clones and drops some. Altogether approximately 68,000 clones are present, roughly 91% being singletons, with the ten largest covering roughly 0.7%. The sequenced sample was peripheral blood, obtained in the third trimester of pregnancy. The receptors were sampled from a female donor in good health, enrolled as a control in a pregnancy study.

The CDR3 sequence is CASSFVQGTGNTIYF. For the CDR3, the DNA is TGTGCCAGCAGCTTTGTACAGGGGACTGGAAACACCATATATTTT. The rearrangement links TRBV11-2 to TRBJ1-3, with 7 positions matching TRBD1. Losses at the gene ends were 3 bases for V and 2 bases for J; bases not matched to a gene: 4. This CDR3 contains 15 residues. Germline V gene data show CDR1 as SGHAT and CDR2 as FQNNGV.

In nucleotides, the CDR3 is TGTGCCAGCTCACCCGGGGGGGGATACGAGCAGTACTTC. Translating it yields CASSPGGGYEQYF. The chain carries TRBV18 and TRBJ2-7; 8 positions agree with TRBD2. This CDR3 is 13 amino acids long. After removal of 3 bases from V and 4 bases from J, the junction contained 2 bases not matched to a gene. CDR1 KGHSH and CDR2 LQKENI come from the germline V gene.

V gene TRBV7-2 combines with J gene TRBJ1-2, with 9 bases lining up with TRBD1. This CDR3 is 14 amino acids long. J lost 4 bases, V lost 3 bases, and 3 bases had no gene match. Germline V gene lookup returns CDR1 SGHTA and CDR2 FQGNSA. DNA of the CDR3: TGTGCCAGCAGCTTGGGACAGGGTTTCTATGGCTACACCTTC. Translation gives CASSLGQGFYGYTF.

The gene calls are TRBV5-4 and TRBJ2-5; 9 positions agree with TRBD2. The CDR3 is made up of 14 amino acids. V was clipped by 4 bases and J by 6 bases; unmatched bases: 7. CDR1 and CDR2 (germline): SGHNT, YYREEE (reference sequence). In DNA form, the CDR3 reads TGTGCCAGCAGCCCAGGGACTAGCCCACAGACCCAGTACTTC. Its protein is CASSPGTSPQTQYF.

The chain's CDR3 is CASSSRPSGGVTDTQYF. The CDR3, as DNA: TGTGCCAGCAGCTCTCGCCCTAGCGGGGGGGTCACAGATACGCAGTATTTT. The chain employs TRBV7-2 and TRBJ2-3, with 12 bases matching TRBD2. CDR1 is SGHTA and CDR2 is FQGNSA in the germline V gene. There are 17 residues in the CDR3. V shed 4 bases and J 2 bases; nucleotides not matched to a gene: 7.

The chain is built from TRBV5-1 and TRBJ2-7; 12 bases fit TRBD1. CDR3 length: 17 amino acids. Per germline, CDR1 SGHRS and CDR2 YFSETQ. V shed 1 base and J 5 bases; nucleotides not matched to a gene: 10. DNA of the CDR3: TGCGCCAGCAGCTTGTTAATTGGGACAGGGGGCTTCAACGAGCAGTACTTC. This encodes CASSLLIGTGGFNEQYF. Supplemented by reference TRBV5-1 and TRBJ2-7, the full variable domain reads KAGVTQTPRYLIKTRGQQVTLSCSPISGHRSVSWYQQTPGQGLQFLFEYFSETQRNKGNFPGRFSGRQFSNSRSEMNVSTLELGDSALYLCASSLLIGTGGFNEQYFGPGTRLTVT.

This clone was seen only a few times. The chain joins TRBV13 to TRBJ1-5; D is undetermined. Germline V gene lookup returns CDR1 PRHDT and CDR2 FYEKMQ (reference sequence). V gave up 0 bases and J gave up 2 bases, with 14 bases separating them. This CDR3 is built from 17 residues. This chain's CDR3 is CASSLGILGGRNQPQHF. CDR3 coding DNA: TGTGCCAGCAGCTTAGGCATCCTGGGAGGACGCAATCAGCCCCAGCATTTT.

The chain employs TRBV9 and TRBJ2-3, with 9 nucleotides matching TRBD2. Germline V gene lookup returns CDR1 SGDLS and CDR2 YYNGEE. V shed 3 bases and J 2 bases; nucleotides not matched to a gene: 7. The CDR3 extends over 16 amino acids. The DNA for the CDR3 is TGTGCCAGCAGCGAGAGTAGCGGGAGTCCCACAGATACGCAGTATTTT. Translation gives CASSESSGSPTDTQYF.

CDR3 region: CASSRQGSQPQHF. CDR3 nucleotides: TGTGCCAGCAGTCGACAGGGTAGTCAGCCCCAGCATTTT. The chain combines TRBV6-6 with TRBJ1-5; 7 nucleotides line up with TRBD1. Germline loops: CDR1 MNHNY, CDR2 SVGAGI (reference sequence). The CDR3 is made up of 13 amino acids. V shed 5 bases, J shed 6 bases, and the junction held 4 bases outside the gene matches.

This rearrangement joins TRBV6-6 to TRBJ1-2; D not certain. Germline assignment: CDR1 MNHNY and CDR2 SVGAGI (reference sequence). CDR3 length equals 15 residues. V dropped 2 bases and J dropped 0 bases, with 10 bases sitting between them. CDR3 DNA: TGTGCCAGCAGTTACCCTACCACAGCTAACTATGGCTACACCTTC. Encoded protein: CASSYPTTANYGYTF.

This clone was seen only once. The chain joins TRBV6-6 to TRBJ2-5, with TRBD1 identical over 9 bases. The germline V gene encodes CDR1 MNHNY and CDR2 SVGAGI (reference sequence). The junction had 11 bases not matched to a gene; V was cut back by 2 bases and J by 7 bases. This CDR3 has 16 amino acids. The CDR3 loop is CASSYTGTGTGGTQYF. The DNA of the CDR3 is TGTGCCAGCAGTTACACGGGGACAGGGACGGGGGGGACCCAGTACTTC.

This chain joins TRBV7-8 and TRBJ1-6; 8 positions match TRBD1. The V segment lost 3 bases and the J segment 3 bases; nucleotides outside the gene matches: 13. Germline assignment: CDR1 SGHVS and CDR2 FQNEAQ. This CDR3 comprises 19 residues. The CDR3 DNA is TGTGCCAGCAGCTTCCCCCGTGGACAGGGCGAGAACTATAATTCACCCCTCCACTTT. Its protein product is CASSFPRGQGENYNSPLHF. The whole variable domain, remainder taken from reference TRBV7-8 and TRBJ1-6, is GAGVSQSPRYKVAKRGQDVALRCDPISGHVSLFWYQQALGQGPEFLTYFQNEAQLDKSGLPSDRFFAERPEGSVSTLKIQRTQQEDSAVYLCASSFPRGQGENYNSPLHFGNGTRLTVT.

The genes are TRBV28 and TRBJ1-2; 9 positions match TRBD1. Trimming at V came to 6 bases and at J to 4 bases, leaving 9 bases not matched to a gene. There are 15 residues in the CDR3. Germline CDR1 is MDHEN and CDR2 is SYDVKM. The CDR3 bases are TGTGCCAGCAGGGCCCGGACAGGGGAAACCTATGGCTACACCTTC. Residues: CASRARTGETYGYTF.

The rearrangement links TRBV6-4 to TRBJ2-2; TRBD2 aligns across 12 bases. V lost 7 bases and J lost 1; bases outside the gene matches: 4. The CDR3 is made up of 16 amino acids. Germline CDR1 is MRHNA and CDR2 is SNTAGT. CDR3 sequence (DNA): TGTGCCAGCAAACCACTAGCGGGAGGGAACACCGGGGAGCTGTTTTTT. Protein: CASKPLAGGNTGELFF.

The CDR3 region has the DNA TGTGCCAGCAGCCAAGTTCGGGGACAGGGTGAAAAACTGTTTTTT. Its translation is CASSQVRGQGEKLFF. The V call is TRBV14, the J call TRBJ1-4, with 9 bases lining up with TRBD1. CDR1 and CDR2 (germline): SGHDN, FVKESK. Trimming took 1 base from V and 7 from J; bases not matched to a gene: 4. The CDR3 runs to 15 residues.

The chain uses TRBV2 and TRBJ2-1, with 8 bases identical to TRBD1. The CDR3 sequence is 16 residues long. V trimming: 6 bases; J trimming: 4 bases; junction bases outside the gene matches: 11. Germline assignment: CDR1 SNHLY and CDR2 FYNNEI. The CDR3 DNA reads TGTGCCAGCAGGGTGCTATGGGACAGGCTTTACAATGAGCAGTTCTTC. Amino acid sequence: CASRVLWDRLYNEQFF.

To note about this clone: A junction end diverges from the germline sequence, so it may reflect a read error. The CDR3 is CASSSGLAEPNF. CDR3 in DNA: TGTGCCAGCAGCTCCGGACTAGCGGAACCCAACTTC. The genes are TRBV5-6 and TRBJ2-5; TRBD2 matches at 10 bases. Germline CDR1 SGHDT, CDR2 YYEEEE. The CDR3 is 12 residues long.

The CDR3 protein is CASSVGQGVSEQYF. CDR3 in DNA: TGTGCCAGCAGTGTGGGACAGGGGGTGTCCGAGCAGTACTTC. The chain couples TRBV6-5 to TRBJ2-7; 11 nucleotides line up with TRBD1. CDR3 length: 14 amino acids. Germline lookup yields CDR1 MNHEY and CDR2 SVGAGI. Trimming removed 5 bases from V and 6 bases from J; junction bases left unmatched: 6.

The chain joins TRBV6-1 to TRBJ2-7; the match to TRBD2 covers 13 bases. The V segment lost 2 bases and the J segment 5 bases; nucleotides outside the gene matches: 9. The length of the CDR3 is 17 residues. Germline lookup yields CDR1 MNHNS and CDR2 SASEGT. The CDR3 loop reads CASSEYGSGLAGNEQYF. Here the CDR3 DNA reads TGTGCCAGCAGTGAATACGGTTCGGGACTAGCGGGGAACGAGCAGTACTTC.